A single sample is the source of the 20 T cell receptor beta chains below, sequenced in a study of T cells after posttransplantation cyclophosphamide. A marrow graft followed busulfan-fludarabine conditioning, with cyclophosphamide on days +3 and +4. Produced via immunoSEQ multiplex PCR; TCRdb's table is partial and in-frame only. The sample lists about 20,000 clones; roughly 90% were seen once. This material consisted of PBMCs, taken after allogeneic stem cell transplant with posttransplant cyclophosphamide. The receptors shown here come from a female patient between 40 and 55 years old who received an allogeneic stem cell transplant from a related donor, was CMV-positive, and had no GVHD. Some T cells may arise from the graft donor.

The chain uses TRBV30 and TRBJ2-5; tentatively, D is TRBD2 (5 bases). There are 13 residues in the CDR3. CDR1 is GTSNPN and CDR2 is SVGIG in the germline V gene (reference sequence). V was clipped by 0 bases and J by 5 bases, with 10 bases between them. The CDR3 loop is CAWSVLGWETQYF. As DNA, the CDR3 is TGTGCCTGGAGTGTACTAGGTTGGGAGACCCAGTACTTC. Drawing the rest from reference TRBV30 and TRBJ2-5, the complete variable domain is SQTIHQWPATLVQPVGSPLSLECTVEGTSNPNLYWYRQAAGRGLQLLFYSVGIGQISSEVPQNLSASRPQDRQFILSSKKLLLSDSGFYLCAWSVLGWETQYFGPGTRLLVL.

The rearrangement links TRBV11-2 to TRBJ1-1; 7 bases agree with TRBD1. The CDR3 extends over 16 amino acids. The trim removed 7 bases at V and 5 bases at J, leaving 16 bases unmatched. Germline values: CDR1 SGHAT, CDR2 FQNNGV. Here the CDR3 reads CASTPGLTGIGTEAFF. CDR3 nucleotide sequence: TGTGCCAGCACCCCAGGGTTGACAGGGATTGGGACTGAAGCTTTCTTT.

This chain links TRBV19 with TRBJ2-7, with 9 nucleotides matching TRBD2. Germline values: CDR1 LNHDA, CDR2 SQIVND (reference sequence). This CDR3 has 14 residues. V lost 2 bases, J lost 6 bases, and 5 bases stayed unmatched. Here the CDR3 DNA reads TGTGCCAGTAGTATAAGCCTAGCGGGAATCGAGCAGTACTTC. Protein sequence: CASSISLAGIEQYF.

The rearrangement uses TRBV6-5 and TRBJ2-7; 8 nucleotides agree with TRBD1. Trimming at V came to 7 bases and at J to 1 base, leaving 9 bases not matched to a gene. The CDR3 extends over 15 amino acids. Germline V gene sequence: CDR1 MNHEY, CDR2 SVGAGI. DNA of the CDR3: TGTGCCAGCACCGGGGCGGGACAGGAGTCCTACGAGCAGTACTTC. It is translated as CASTGAGQESYEQYF.

This clone occurred a few times. The chain carries TRBV7-9 and TRBJ1-4, with 8 bases lining up with TRBD1. The trim removed 5 bases at V and 10 bases at J, leaving 6 bases unmatched. This CDR3 comprises 13 residues. Per the germline V gene, CDR1 is SEHNR and CDR2 is FQNEAQ (reference sequence). The CDR3 bases are TGTGCCAGCAGCACCGGAACAGGGGGAAAACTGTTTTTT. This encodes CASSTGTGGKLFF.

The J gene is TRBJ2-3, the V gene TRBV9; the D is unclear. Germline-derived CDR1 and CDR2 are SGDLS and YYNGEE. This CDR3 is 15 amino acids long. Trimming removed 0 bases at V and 1 base at J, with 9 bases between. The CDR3 region has the DNA TGTGCCAGCAGCGTAGACGGTCGGGGCACAGATACGCAGTATTTT. This codes for CASSVDGRGTDTQYF.

The V call is TRBV28, the J call TRBJ2-3, with 7 bases aligning to TRBD1. CDR3 length: 18 amino acids. Germline CDR1 MDHEN, CDR2 SYDVKM. With V trimmed by 1 base and J by 2 bases, 12 bases remained unmatched. CDR3 protein: CASSLYRDSLRNTDTQYF. CDR3 nucleotide sequence: TGTGCCAGCAGTTTATACCGGGACAGTCTTAGAAACACAGATACGCAGTATTTT.

The chain employs TRBV7-3 and TRBJ2-1, with 12 positions matching TRBD2. CDR1 and CDR2 from the germline V gene are SGHTA and FQGTGA. The CDR3 length is 17 residues. With 0 bases clipped from V and 7 bases from J, the junction kept 7 bases outside the gene matches. Here the CDR3 reads CASSLTYYGTSGNEQFF. The CDR3 region has the DNA TGTGCCAGCAGCTTAACCTACTACGGGACTAGCGGGAATGAGCAGTTCTTC. The entire variable domain, with the rest obtained from reference TRBV7-3 and TRBJ2-1, is as follows: GAGVSQTPSNKVTEKGKYVELRCDPISGHTALYWYRQSLGQGPEFLIYFQGTGAADDSGLPNDRFFAVRPEGSVSTLKIQRTERGDSAVYLCASSLTYYGTSGNEQFFGPGTRLTVL.

The chain couples TRBV7-6 to TRBJ2-5; 14 bases match TRBD2. Germline CDR1 and CDR2: SGHVS and FNYEAQ. This CDR3 spans 19 amino acids. The V gene end was trimmed by 5 bases and the J gene end by 3 bases; junction bases not matched to a gene: 14. The CDR3 here is CASSTKGGTSGRREETQYF. In DNA, the CDR3 is TGTGCCAGCAGCACCAAGGGCGGGACTAGCGGGAGAAGGGAAGAGACCCAGTACTTC. The full variable domain, completed using reference TRBV7-6 and TRBJ2-5, is GAGVSQSPRYKVTKRGQDVALRCDPISGHVSLYWYRQALGQGPEFLTYFNYEAQQDKSGLPNDRFSAERPEGSISTLTIQRTEQRDSAMYRCASSTKGGTSGRREETQYFGPGTRLLVL.

This chain connects TRBV9 to TRBJ2-1, with D unresolved. The CDR3 totals 16 residues. Germline CDR1 and CDR2: SGDLS and YYNGEE. V dropped 0 bases and J dropped 6 bases, with 16 bases sitting between them. CDR3 amino acids: CASSVGIRGLSNEQFF. Here the CDR3 DNA reads TGTGCCAGCAGCGTAGGAATTAGAGGATTGAGCAATGAGCAGTTCTTC.

This rearrangement joins TRBV30 to TRBJ1-2; D is ambiguous. Looked up from germline, CDR1 is GTSNPN and CDR2 is SVGIG (reference sequence). There are 13 residues in the CDR3. The V gene lost 1 base and the J gene lost 8 bases, with 14 bases spanning the gap. The CDR3 loop is CAWSGHVPRGYTF. In DNA, the CDR3 is TGTGCCTGGAGTGGTCATGTTCCCAGGGGCTACACCTTC.

This clone was observed a few times. The chain is built from TRBV2 and TRBJ2-7, with 11 bases aligning to TRBD1. This CDR3 is 13 amino acids long. Germline CDR1 is SNHLY and CDR2 is FYNNEI. The ends lost 7 bases at V and 5 bases at J; junction bases unmatched: 4. The CDR3 here is CASNGQGAHEQYF. CDR3 sequence (DNA): TGTGCCAGCAATGGACAGGGGGCCCACGAGCAGTACTTC.

This chain links TRBV4-3 with TRBJ1-2; D is perhaps TRBD1 (6 bases). The germline V gene encodes CDR1 LGHNA and CDR2 YSLEER. This CDR3 is 16 amino acids long. Trimming removed 4 bases from V and 2 bases from J, with 17 bases in between. The CDR3: CASSPGQGTPNYGYTF. The CDR3 coding sequence is TGCGCCAGCAGCCCCGGCCAGGGGACACCAAACTATGGCTACACCTTC.

The genes are TRBV7-3 and TRBJ2-1; 7 bases line up with TRBD2. The CDR3 consists of 16 residues. V dropped 4 bases and J dropped 3; count of bases not matched to a gene: 9. In germline, CDR1 is SGHTA, CDR2 FQGTGA. The CDR3 spells CASSSPRGGLYNEQFF. In DNA form, the CDR3 reads TGTGCCAGCAGCTCCCCGAGGGGAGGGCTCTACAATGAGCAGTTCTTC.

This rearrangement joins TRBV4-1 to TRBJ1-2, with 7 positions matching TRBD1. Germline lookup yields CDR1 MGHRA and CDR2 YSYEKL. V was pared by 2 bases and J by 5 bases, with 11 bases of the junction left unmatched. This CDR3 has 16 residues. The CDR3 protein is CASSQPTRGQRYGYTF. The CDR3 nucleotides read TGCGCCAGCAGCCAACCCACTCGGGGACAGCGATATGGCTACACCTTC.

The rearrangement uses TRBV6-1 and TRBJ2-2, with 7 bases identical to TRBD1. V dropped 7 bases and J dropped 7; count of bases not matched to a gene: 0. Germline CDR1 and CDR2: MNHNS and SASEGT. The CDR3 runs to 11 residues. The CDR3: CASNRGGELFF. CDR3 coding DNA: TGTGCCAGCAACAGGGGCGGGGAGCTGTTTTTT.

The chain employs TRBV13 and TRBJ2-7; maybe TRBD2 (5 bases). The germline gives CDR1 PRHDT, CDR2 FYEKMQ (reference sequence). CDR3 length: 14 residues. V was pared by 2 bases and J by 7 bases, with 15 bases between. The CDR3 region has the DNA TGTGCCAGCAGCTTACCGGCAGCGGACGGGGAGCAGTACTTC. It encodes CASSLPAADGEQYF.

The chain has TRBV7-3 and TRBJ2-3; 10 bases agree with TRBD1. V gave up 5 bases and J gave up 3 bases; unmatched junction bases: 5. CDR1 SGHTA and CDR2 FQGTGA come from the germline V gene. The CDR3 sequence is 15 residues long. This chain's CDR3 is CASSPDRGLTDTQYF. In DNA, the CDR3 is TGTGCCAGCAGCCCAGACAGGGGGCTAACAGATACGCAGTATTTT.

The chain uses TRBV25-1 and TRBJ2-3; TRBD2 might be the D (6 bases). CDR3 length: 15 amino acids. V dropped 3 bases and J dropped 6 bases, with 16 bases sitting between them. The germline gives CDR1 MGHDK, CDR2 SYGVNS. CDR3 protein: CASSDRTGLRDTQYF. CDR3 bases: TGTGCCAGCAGTGACCGGACGGGACTTAGGGATACGCAGTATTTT.

This clone showed up just once. The V and J genes are TRBV28 and TRBJ2-1; 14 nucleotides align to TRBD2. The CDR3 extends over 14 amino acids. The J segment lost 9 bases and the V segment lost 6 bases, leaving 4 bases of the junction unmatched. Germline CDR1 and CDR2: MDHEN and SYDVKM. CDR3 DNA sequence: TGTGCCAGCAGCACCGGACTAGCGGGAGGTGAGCAGTTCTTC. It yields the protein CASSTGLAGGEQFF.